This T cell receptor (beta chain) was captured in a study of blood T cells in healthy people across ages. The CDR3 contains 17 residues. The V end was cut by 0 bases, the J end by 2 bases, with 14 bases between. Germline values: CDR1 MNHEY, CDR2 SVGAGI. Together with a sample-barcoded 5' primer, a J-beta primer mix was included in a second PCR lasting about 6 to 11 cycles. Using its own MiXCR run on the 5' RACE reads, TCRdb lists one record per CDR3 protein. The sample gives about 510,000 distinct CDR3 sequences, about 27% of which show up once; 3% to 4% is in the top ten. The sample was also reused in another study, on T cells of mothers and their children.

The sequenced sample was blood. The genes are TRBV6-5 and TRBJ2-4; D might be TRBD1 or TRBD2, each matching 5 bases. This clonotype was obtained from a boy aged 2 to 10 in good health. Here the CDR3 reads CASSYSGVEGTKNIQYF. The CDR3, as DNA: TGTGCCAGCAGTTACTCGGGGGTGGAAGGGACCAAAAACATTCAGTACTTC.